This T cell receptor beta chain was sequenced during a study of blood T cell repertoires in COVID-19. Study details: Spain, Italy and the United States supplied samples that represented acute and convalescent COVID-19. PBMCs, B-cell-depleted T cells, or T cells provided the cDNA or gDNA that made up the material.

The CDR3 extends over 12 amino acids. Germline CDR1 SGHDT, CDR2 YYEEEE. In the original workflow: Reference gene primer amplification gave estimated nucleated cell counts. Method: immunoSEQ multiplex PCR; TCRdb's copy keeps in-frame clones and lacks some. V, J and clone size derive from that table, while D and trimming were established from the DNA sequence. The sample has about 120,000 clones, about 80% seen once. Turning to this clone: The final CDR3 position lacks the conserved phenylalanine or tryptophan, pointing to a likely read error.

The chain couples TRBV5-6 to TRBJ1-2, with D perhaps TRBD1 (6 bases). The sequence was obtained from a woman older than 75 with acute or convalescent COVID-19. The sequenced material came from peripheral blood. The CDR3 bases are TGTACCAGCAGCTTCAGGGGCCATGACTACACCTCC. Translating gives CTSSFRGHDYTS.